This T cell receptor beta chain was recovered during a study of blood T cell repertoires in COVID-19. Turning to the study itself: Whether acute or convalescent, the COVID-19 samples came from the United States, Italy and Spain. Sample material is recorded as cDNA or gDNA derived from T cells, B-cell-depleted T cells, or PBMCs.

Per the study methods: Amplification from reference gene primers served as the basis for estimated nucleated cell counts. TCRdb's table, derived via immunoSEQ multiplex PCR, lists solely in-frame clones and lacks some. The DNA gave D and trimming, while V, J and clone size come from that table. The sample contains roughly 46,000 clones, around 85% of which appear only once. The V gene end was trimmed by 1 base and the J gene end by 2 bases; junction bases not matched to a gene: 8. Germline assignment: CDR1 SGHVS and CDR2 FQNEAQ. The CDR3 length is 16 residues. Material for sequencing was peripheral blood. The rearrangement joins TRBV7-8 to TRBJ2-7; 7 bases line up with TRBD1. This sequence originates from a human donor in a cohort sampled during active COVID-19. The donor label of this sample is uncertain. The CDR3 here is CASSLVGTAFTYEQYF. The CDR3 nucleotides are TGTGCCAGCAGCTTAGTAGGGACAGCCTTTACCTACGAGCAGTACTTC.